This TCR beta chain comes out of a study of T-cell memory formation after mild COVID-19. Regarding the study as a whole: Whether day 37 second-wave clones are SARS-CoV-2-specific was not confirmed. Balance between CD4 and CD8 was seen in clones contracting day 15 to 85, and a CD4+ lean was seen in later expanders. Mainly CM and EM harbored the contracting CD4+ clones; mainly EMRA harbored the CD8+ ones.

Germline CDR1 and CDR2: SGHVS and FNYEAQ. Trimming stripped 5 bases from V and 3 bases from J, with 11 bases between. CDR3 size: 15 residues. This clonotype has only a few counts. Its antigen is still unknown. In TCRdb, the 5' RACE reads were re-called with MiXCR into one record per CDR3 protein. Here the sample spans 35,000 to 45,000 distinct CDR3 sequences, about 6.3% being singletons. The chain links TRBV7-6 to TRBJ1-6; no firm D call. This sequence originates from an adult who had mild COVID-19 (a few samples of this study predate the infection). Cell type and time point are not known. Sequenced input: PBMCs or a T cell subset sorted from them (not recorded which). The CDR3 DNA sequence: TGTGCCAGCAGCCCCACCCTGAGCTATAATTCACCCCTCCACTTT. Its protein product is CASSPTLSYNSPLHF.